This TCR beta chain is drawn from a study of T cell responses to AZD1222 COVID-19 vaccine. At the level of the study: Pooling covered second doses at about 4 or about 12 weeks.

CDR1 is SGHTA, CDR2 FQGNSA, per germline. The CDR3 is 15 residues long. V lost 5 bases, J lost 5 bases, and 8 bases stayed unmatched. Repertoires were generated with immunoSEQ multiplex PCR, while TCRdb's copy carries only in-frame clones and drops some. In the table there are approximately 44,000 clones, about 78% of which are singletons. The material sequenced was peripheral blood, taken on day 0 of AZD1222 vaccination. The clonotype originates from an adult in good health. This chain links TRBV7-2 with TRBJ2-5; TRBD1 agrees at 10 bases. CDR3 amino acids: CASSPRDRGVETQYF. The CDR3 DNA reads as TGTGCCAGCAGCCCGAGGGACAGGGGTGTGGAGACCCAGTACTTC. Drawing the rest from reference TRBV7-2 and TRBJ2-5, the complete variable domain is GAGVSQSPSNKVTEKGKDVELRCDPISGHTALYWYRQSLGQGLEFLIYFQGNSAPDKSGLPSDRFSAERTGGSVSTLTIQRTQQEDSAVYLCASSPRDRGVETQYFGPGTRLLVL.